This T cell receptor (beta chain) is from a study of Graves' ophthalmopathy and Graves' hyperthyroidism. Overall study results and limits: With 70.59% sensitivity and more than 72% specificity, the model predicted ophthalmopathy progression.

For repertoire sequencing, the TCR beta CDR3 regions were amplified from RNA transcripts. RT-PCR in the first round used HTBI primers; a second-round multiplex PCR followed. One entry per CDR3 protein, called by TCRdb with MiXCR from the multiplex PCR reads. The profile covers roughly 420,000 distinct CDR3 sequences, with 21% appearing a single time and around 3% taken by the ten largest. Hyperthyroidism was considered stable when no ophthalmopathy appeared within 18 months of follow-up. Diagnostic conclusions were grounded in clinical symptoms, serum thyroxine, TRAb, thyroid ultrasound and orbital computed tomography. The CDR3 is 15 amino acids. V shed 0 bases and J shed 5 bases, with 15 bases lying between them. In germline, CDR1 is SGHRS, CDR2 YFSETQ. Many counts were recorded for this clonotype. Its target is not known.

This TCR was sampled from a woman aged 18 to 35 with stable Graves' hyperthyroidism. The chain combines TRBV5-1 with TRBJ2-7, with TRBD2 as a possible D gene (5 bases). Sequenced material: peripheral blood. The CDR3 here is CASSLGDTGSNEQYF. The DNA of the CDR3 is TGCGCCAGCAGCTTGGGCGACACGGGGAGTAACGAGCAGTACTTC.